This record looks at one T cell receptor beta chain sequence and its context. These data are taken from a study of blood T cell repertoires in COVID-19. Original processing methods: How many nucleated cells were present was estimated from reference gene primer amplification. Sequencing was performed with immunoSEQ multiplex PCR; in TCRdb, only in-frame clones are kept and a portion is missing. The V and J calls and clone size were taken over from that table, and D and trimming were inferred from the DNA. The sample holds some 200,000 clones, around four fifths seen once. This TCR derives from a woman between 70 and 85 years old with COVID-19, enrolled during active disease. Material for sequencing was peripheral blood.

The CDR3: CASSEALQQGQAKNIQYF. The CDR3 DNA follows: TGTGCCAGCAGTGAAGCGCTTCAGCAGGGACAGGCTAAAAACATTCAGTACTTC. The V gene is TRBV2, the J gene TRBJ2-4; TRBD1 matches at 8 bases. Trimming removed 0 bases from V and 4 bases from J; junction bases left unmatched: 11. Germline-derived CDR1 and CDR2 are SNHLY and FYNNEI. The CDR3 length is 18 residues. The complete variable domain, with remaining parts taken from reference TRBV2 and TRBJ2-4, reads EPEVTQTPSHQVTQMGQEVILRCVPISNHLYFYWYRQILGQKVEFLVSFYNNEISEKSEIFDDQFSVERPDGSNFTLKIRSTKLEDSAMYFCASSEALQQGQAKNIQYFGAGTRLSVL.